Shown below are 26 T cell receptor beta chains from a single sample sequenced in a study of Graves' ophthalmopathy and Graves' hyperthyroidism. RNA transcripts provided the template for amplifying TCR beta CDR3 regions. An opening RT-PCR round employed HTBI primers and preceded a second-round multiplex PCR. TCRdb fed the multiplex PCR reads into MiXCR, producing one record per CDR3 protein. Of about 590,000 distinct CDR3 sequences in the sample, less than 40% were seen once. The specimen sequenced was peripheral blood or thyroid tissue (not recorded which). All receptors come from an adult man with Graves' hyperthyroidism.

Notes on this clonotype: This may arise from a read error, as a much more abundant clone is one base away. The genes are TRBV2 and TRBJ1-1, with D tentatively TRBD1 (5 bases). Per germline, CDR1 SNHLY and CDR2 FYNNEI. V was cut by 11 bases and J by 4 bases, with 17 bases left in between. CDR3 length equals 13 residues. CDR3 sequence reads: CAARGGVSTEAFF. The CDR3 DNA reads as TGTGCCGCCCGGGGAGGGGTGAGCACTGAAGCTTTCTTT.

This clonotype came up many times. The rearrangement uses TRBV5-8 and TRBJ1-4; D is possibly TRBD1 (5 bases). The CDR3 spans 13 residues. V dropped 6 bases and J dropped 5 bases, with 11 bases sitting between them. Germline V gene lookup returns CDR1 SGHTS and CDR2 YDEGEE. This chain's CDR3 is CASTPGPNEKLFF. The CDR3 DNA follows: TGTGCCAGCACTCCGGGGCCGAATGAAAAACTGTTTTTT.

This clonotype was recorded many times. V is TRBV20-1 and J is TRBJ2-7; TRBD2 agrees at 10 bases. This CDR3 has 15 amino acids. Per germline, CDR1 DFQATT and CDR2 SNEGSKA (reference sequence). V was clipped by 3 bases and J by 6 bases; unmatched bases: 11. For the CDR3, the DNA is TGCAGTGCTAGTCCCCCCGCTAGCGGGAGTATCGAGCAGTACTTC. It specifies CSASPPASGSIEQYF.

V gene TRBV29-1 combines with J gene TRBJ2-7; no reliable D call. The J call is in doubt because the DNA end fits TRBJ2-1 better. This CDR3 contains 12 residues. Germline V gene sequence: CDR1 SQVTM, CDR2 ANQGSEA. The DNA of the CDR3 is TGCAGCGCCGCCCATTTTGACAATGAGCAGTTCTTC. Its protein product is CSAAHFDNEQFF.

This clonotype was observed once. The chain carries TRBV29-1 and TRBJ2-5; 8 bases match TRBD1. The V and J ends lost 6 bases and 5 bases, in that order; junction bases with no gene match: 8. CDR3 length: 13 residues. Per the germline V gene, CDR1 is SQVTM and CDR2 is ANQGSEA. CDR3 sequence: CSVGQGPGETQYF. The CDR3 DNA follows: TGCAGCGTCGGACAGGGCCCAGGGGAGACCCAGTACTTC.

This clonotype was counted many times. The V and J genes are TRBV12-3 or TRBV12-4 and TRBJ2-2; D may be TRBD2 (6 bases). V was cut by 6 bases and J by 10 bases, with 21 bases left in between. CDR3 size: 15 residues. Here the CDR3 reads CASRGGAEGVVELFF. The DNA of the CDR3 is TGTGCCAGCAGAGGAGGTGCGGAGGGAGTTGTGGAGCTGTTTTTT.

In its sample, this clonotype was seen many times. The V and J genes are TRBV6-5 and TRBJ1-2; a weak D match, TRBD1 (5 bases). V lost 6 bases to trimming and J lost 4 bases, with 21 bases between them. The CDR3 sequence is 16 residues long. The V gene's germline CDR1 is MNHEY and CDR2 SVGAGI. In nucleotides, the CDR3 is TGTGCCAGCAGCCCCACGTTCAGGGTTGGTGGCTATGGCTACACCTTC. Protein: CASSPTFRVGGYGYTF.

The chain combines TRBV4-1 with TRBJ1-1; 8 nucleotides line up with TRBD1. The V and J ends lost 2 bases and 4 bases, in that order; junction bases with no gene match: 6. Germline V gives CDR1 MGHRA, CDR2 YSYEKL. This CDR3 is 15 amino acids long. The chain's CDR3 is CASSQSPTGGTEAFF. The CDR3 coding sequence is TGCGCCAGCAGCCAATCGCCTACAGGGGGCACTGAAGCTTTCTTT.

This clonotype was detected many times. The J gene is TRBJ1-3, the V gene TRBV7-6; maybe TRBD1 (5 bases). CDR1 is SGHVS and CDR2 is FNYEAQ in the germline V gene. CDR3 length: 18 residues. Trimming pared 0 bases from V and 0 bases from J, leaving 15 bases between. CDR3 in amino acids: CASSLAAGQGRSGNTIYF. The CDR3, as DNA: TGTGCCAGCAGCTTAGCCGCGGGGCAGGGTCGCTCTGGAAACACCATATATTTT.

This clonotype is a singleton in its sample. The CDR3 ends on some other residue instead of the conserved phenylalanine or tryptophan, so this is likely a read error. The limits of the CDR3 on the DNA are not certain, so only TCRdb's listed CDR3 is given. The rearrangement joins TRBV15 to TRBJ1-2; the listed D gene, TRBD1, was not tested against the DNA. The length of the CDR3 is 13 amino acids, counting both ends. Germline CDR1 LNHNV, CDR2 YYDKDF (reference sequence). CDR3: CATSRERAQFLTL.

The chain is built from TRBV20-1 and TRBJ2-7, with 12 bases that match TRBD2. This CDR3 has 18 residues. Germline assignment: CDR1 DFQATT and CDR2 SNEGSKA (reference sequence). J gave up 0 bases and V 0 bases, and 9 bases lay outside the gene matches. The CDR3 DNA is TGCAGTGCTAGAGATTCGGACCTAGCGGGAGGGGGCTCCTACGAGCAGTACTTC. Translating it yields CSARDSDLAGGGSYEQYF.

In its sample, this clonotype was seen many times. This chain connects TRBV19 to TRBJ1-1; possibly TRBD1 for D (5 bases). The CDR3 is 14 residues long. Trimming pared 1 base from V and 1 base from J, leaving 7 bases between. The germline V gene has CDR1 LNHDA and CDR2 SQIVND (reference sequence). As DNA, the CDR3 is TGTGCCAGTAGTATAGGACAGCAGAACACTGAAGCTTTCTTT. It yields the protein CASSIGQQNTEAFF.

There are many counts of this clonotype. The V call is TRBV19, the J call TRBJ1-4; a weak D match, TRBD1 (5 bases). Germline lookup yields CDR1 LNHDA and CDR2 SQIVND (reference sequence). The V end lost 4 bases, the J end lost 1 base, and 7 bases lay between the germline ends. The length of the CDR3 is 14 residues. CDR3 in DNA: TGTGCCAGTAGTAGGACACTAACTAATGAAAAACTGTTTTTT. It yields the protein CASSRTLTNEKLFF.

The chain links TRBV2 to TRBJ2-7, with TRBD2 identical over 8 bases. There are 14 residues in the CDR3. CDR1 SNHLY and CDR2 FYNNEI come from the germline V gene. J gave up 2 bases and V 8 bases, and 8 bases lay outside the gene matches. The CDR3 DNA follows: TGTGCCAGCTTAGGGACTAGTCCCACCTACGAGCAGTACTTC. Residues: CASLGTSPTYEQYF.

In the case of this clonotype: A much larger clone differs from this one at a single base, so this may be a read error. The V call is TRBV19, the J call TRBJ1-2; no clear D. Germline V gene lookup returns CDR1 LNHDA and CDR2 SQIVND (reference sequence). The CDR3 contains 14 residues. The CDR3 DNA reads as TGTGCCAGTAGTATAGGAGTCCTCGGAGATGGCTACGCCTTC. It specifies CASSIGVLGDGYAF.

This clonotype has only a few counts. The CDR3 bases are TGTGCCAGCAGCCCACAGGGGGCCGACTATGGCTACACCTTC. Protein product: CASSPQGADYGYTF. The chain links TRBV6-5 to TRBJ1-2; 9 bases line up with TRBD1. The J segment lost 3 bases and the V segment lost 6 bases, leaving 5 bases of the junction unmatched. CDR1 and CDR2 (germline): MNHEY, SVGAGI. The CDR3 has 14 residues.

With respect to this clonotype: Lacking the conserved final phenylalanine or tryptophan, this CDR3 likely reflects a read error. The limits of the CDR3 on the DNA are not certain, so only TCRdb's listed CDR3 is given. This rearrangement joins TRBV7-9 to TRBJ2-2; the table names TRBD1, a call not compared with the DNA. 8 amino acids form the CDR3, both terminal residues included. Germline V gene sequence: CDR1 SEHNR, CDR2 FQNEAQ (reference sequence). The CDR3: CANSLASG.

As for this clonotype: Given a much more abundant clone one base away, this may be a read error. This CDR3 is CASRTQGAGEELFF. The CDR3 coding sequence is TGTGCCAGCAGGACGCAGGGGGCAGGTGAAGAACTGTTTTTT. The V gene is TRBV7-9, the J gene TRBJ1-4; 8 bases map to TRBD1. This CDR3 is 14 amino acids long. Germline V gene lookup returns CDR1 SEHNR and CDR2 FQNEAQ (reference sequence).

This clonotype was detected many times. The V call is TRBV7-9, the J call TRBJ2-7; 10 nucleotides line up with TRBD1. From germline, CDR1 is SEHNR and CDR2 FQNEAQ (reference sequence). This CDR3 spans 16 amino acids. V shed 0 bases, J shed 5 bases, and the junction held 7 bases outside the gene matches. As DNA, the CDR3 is TGTGCCAGCAGCTTAGCGCGTGGGACAGGGGTCCACGAGCAGTACTTC. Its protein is CASSLARGTGVHEQYF.

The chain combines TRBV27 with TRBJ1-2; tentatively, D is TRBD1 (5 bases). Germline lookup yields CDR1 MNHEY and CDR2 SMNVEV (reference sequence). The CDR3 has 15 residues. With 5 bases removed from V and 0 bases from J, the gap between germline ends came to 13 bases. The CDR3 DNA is TGTGCCAGCAGTACGAACAGGCTTTCTAACTATGGCTACACCTTC. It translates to CASSTNRLSNYGYTF.

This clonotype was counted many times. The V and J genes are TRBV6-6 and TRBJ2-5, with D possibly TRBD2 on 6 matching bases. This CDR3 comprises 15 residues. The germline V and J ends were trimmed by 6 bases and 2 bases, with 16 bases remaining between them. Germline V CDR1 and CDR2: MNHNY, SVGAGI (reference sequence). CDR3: CASSGPGLEQETQYF. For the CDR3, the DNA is TGTGCCAGCAGCGGTCCGGGACTTGAACAAGAGACCCAGTACTTC.

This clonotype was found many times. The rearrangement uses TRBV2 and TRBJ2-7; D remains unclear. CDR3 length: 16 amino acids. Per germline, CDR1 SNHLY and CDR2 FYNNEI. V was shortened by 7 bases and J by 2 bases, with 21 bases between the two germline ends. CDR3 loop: CASMVGFRRSTYEQYF. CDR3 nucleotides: TGTGCCAGCATGGTGGGATTCAGGCGTTCGACCTACGAGCAGTACTTC.

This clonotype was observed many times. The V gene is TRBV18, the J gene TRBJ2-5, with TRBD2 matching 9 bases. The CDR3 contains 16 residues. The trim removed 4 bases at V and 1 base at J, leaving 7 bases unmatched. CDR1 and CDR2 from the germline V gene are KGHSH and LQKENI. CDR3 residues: CASSQLTSGLQETQYF. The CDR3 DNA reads TGTGCCAGCTCACAACTGACTAGCGGACTCCAAGAGACCCAGTACTTC. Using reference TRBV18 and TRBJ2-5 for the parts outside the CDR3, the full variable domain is NAGVMQNPRHLVRRRGQEARLRCSPMKGHSHVYWYRQLPEEGLKFMVYLQKENIIDESGMPKERFSAEFPKEGPSILRIQQVVRGDSAAYFCASSQLTSGLQETQYFGPGTRLLVL.

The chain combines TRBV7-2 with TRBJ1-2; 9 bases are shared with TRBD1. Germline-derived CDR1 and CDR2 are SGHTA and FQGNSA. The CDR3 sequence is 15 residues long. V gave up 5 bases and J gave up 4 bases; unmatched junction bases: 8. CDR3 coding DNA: TGTGCCAGCAGCAAACAGGGGGCGGGGGCCTATGGCTACACCTTC. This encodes CASSKQGAGAYGYTF.

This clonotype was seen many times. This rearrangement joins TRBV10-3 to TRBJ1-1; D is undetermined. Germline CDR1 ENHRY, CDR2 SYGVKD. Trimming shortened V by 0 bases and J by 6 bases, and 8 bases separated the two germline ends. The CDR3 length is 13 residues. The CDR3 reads CAISESSGAEAFF. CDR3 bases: TGTGCCATCAGTGAGTCTAGTGGGGCTGAAGCTTTCTTT.

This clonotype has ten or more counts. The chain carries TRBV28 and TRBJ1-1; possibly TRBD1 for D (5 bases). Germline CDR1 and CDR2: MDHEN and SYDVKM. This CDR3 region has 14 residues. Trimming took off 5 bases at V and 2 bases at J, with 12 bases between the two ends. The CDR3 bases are TGTGCCAGCAGTCCGGGACCGATAAACACTGAAGCTTTCTTT. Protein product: CASSPGPINTEAFF.